Below are 11 T cell receptor beta chains sequenced from a single sample in a study of PD-1 blockade in classical Hodgkin lymphoma. Produced via immunoSEQ multiplex PCR; TCRdb's table is partial and in-frame only. The sample records about 33,000 clones, approximately 67% being singletons. Time point: cycle 4 day 1 (C4D1), after less than 7 weeks of nivolumab. Following autologous stem cell transplantation, relapse occurred in every patient, and exposure to brentuximab vedotin varied. The sample was peripheral blood mononuclear cells (PBMCs), taken before the fourth cycle of nivolumab. Receptors were obtained from a human donor with classical Hodgkin lymphoma.

The chain links TRBV27 to TRBJ2-1; D uncertain. CDR1 MNHEY and CDR2 SMNVEV come from the germline V gene (reference sequence). The CDR3 consists of 12 residues. Trimming cost V 5 bases and J 2 bases, with 4 bases left between them. CDR3 sequence reads: CASSPTYNEQFF. CDR3 nucleotides: TGTGCCAGCAGTCCGACCTACAATGAGCAGTTCTTC.

As to this clone: Other nucleotide sequences in the sample specify the same CDR3. The V gene is TRBV30, the J gene TRBJ1-4; D possibly corresponds to TRBD1 (5 bases). This CDR3 has 16 amino acids. Germline lookup yields CDR1 GTSNPN and CDR2 SVGIG (reference sequence). Trimming took off 2 bases at V and 2 bases at J, with 15 bases between the two ends. The CDR3 region is CAWSTKGGTTNEKLFF. The CDR3, as DNA: TGTGCCTGGAGTACGAAGGGAGGGACGACTAATGAAAAACTGTTTTTT.

The CDR3 DNA reads TGTGCCTGGAGTAGTCCCCCAGCTACTTATGGCTACACCTTC. Translated: CAWSSPPATYGYTF. V is TRBV30 and J is TRBJ1-2; no clear D. The CDR3 covers 14 residues. V shed 2 bases and J shed 5 bases, with 15 bases lying between them. Germline V gives CDR1 GTSNPN, CDR2 SVGIG (reference sequence).

This clone has only a few counts. The gene calls are TRBV4-3 and TRBJ2-1; 7 positions agree with TRBD1. V shed 0 bases, J shed 9 bases, and the junction held 14 bases outside the gene matches. Germline V gene sequence: CDR1 LGHNA, CDR2 YSLEER. This CDR3 has 17 amino acids. CDR3 amino acids: CASSQDLRGRRVIEQFF. The CDR3 bases are TGCGCCAGCAGCCAAGATTTGAGGGGGCGGCGGGTGATTGAGCAGTTCTTC.

This clone has a single count. The chain combines TRBV5-1 with TRBJ2-3; D may be TRBD2 (5 bases). This CDR3 region has 16 residues. Germline assignment: CDR1 SGHRS and CDR2 YFSETQ. Deletions cut 4 bases from V and 2 bases from J, with 17 bases between. The CDR3 here is CASSHNGLNLTDTQYF. CDR3 coding DNA: TGCGCCAGCAGCCATAATGGACTTAACCTCACAGATACGCAGTATTTT.

The chain couples TRBV19 to TRBJ1-6, with a possible D match to TRBD1 (5 bases). This CDR3 region has 17 residues. The germline V gene has CDR1 LNHDA and CDR2 SQIVND (reference sequence). Trimming took off 7 bases at V and 7 bases at J, with 23 bases between the two ends. The CDR3 DNA sequence: TGTGCCAGTACCGCGAGGAGCAGGGCCGGTTCCAATTCACCCCTCCACTTT. Amino acid sequence: CASTARSRAGSNSPLHF.

This clone was seen more than once but under ten times. The CDR3 is CASSTPGQGSYEQYF. The CDR3 region has the DNA TGTGCCAGCAGTACGCCGGGACAGGGTTCCTACGAGCAGTACTTC. The chain carries TRBV27 and TRBJ2-7, with 9 bases identical to TRBD1. Per the germline V gene, CDR1 is MNHEY and CDR2 is SMNVEV (reference sequence). This CDR3 contains 15 residues. V lost 5 bases and J lost 1; bases outside the gene matches: 6.

A few counts support this clone. J is TRBJ2-3 and V is TRBV28, with a tentative D call TRBD2 (5 bases). Trimming left V 2 bases short and J 2 bases short, with 11 bases between. The length of the CDR3 is 15 residues. Germline V gene sequence: CDR1 MDHEN, CDR2 SYDVKM. CDR3: CASSLSRGSTDTQYF. The CDR3 nucleotides read TGTGCCAGCAGTTTAAGTCGGGGTTCCACAGATACGCAGTATTTT.

V and J are TRBV7-8 and TRBJ1-5; 9 bases agree with TRBD1. The CDR3 has 20 residues. Per germline, CDR1 SGHVS and CDR2 FQNEAQ. V dropped 1 base and J dropped 6; count of bases not matched to a gene: 19. The CDR3 nucleotides read TGTGCCAGCAGCTTAGTACCGGGACAGGGAGGGCCAAGGTTAGGTCAGCCCCAGCATTTT. This translates into CASSLVPGQGGPRLGQPQHF.

This clone was detected a few times. This chain connects TRBV30 to TRBJ2-1; D remains unclear. This CDR3 is 12 amino acids long. Germline CDR1 and CDR2: GTSNPN and SVGIG (reference sequence). The V and J ends lost 2 bases and 8 bases respectively, with 10 bases between them. CDR3 DNA sequence: TGTGCCTGGAGTCCAACGGGTTATGAGCAGTTCTTC. Protein: CAWSPTGYEQFF.

The chain uses TRBV19 and TRBJ1-2, with 7 bases lining up with TRBD1. V dropped 5 bases and J dropped 5; count of bases not matched to a gene: 8. This CDR3 has 14 amino acids. Germline V gene sequence: CDR1 LNHDA, CDR2 SQIVND (reference sequence). In DNA, the CDR3 is TGTGCCAGTAGTTTGGGACAGCTATTATATGGCTACACCTTC. Translated, it gives CASSLGQLLYGYTF.